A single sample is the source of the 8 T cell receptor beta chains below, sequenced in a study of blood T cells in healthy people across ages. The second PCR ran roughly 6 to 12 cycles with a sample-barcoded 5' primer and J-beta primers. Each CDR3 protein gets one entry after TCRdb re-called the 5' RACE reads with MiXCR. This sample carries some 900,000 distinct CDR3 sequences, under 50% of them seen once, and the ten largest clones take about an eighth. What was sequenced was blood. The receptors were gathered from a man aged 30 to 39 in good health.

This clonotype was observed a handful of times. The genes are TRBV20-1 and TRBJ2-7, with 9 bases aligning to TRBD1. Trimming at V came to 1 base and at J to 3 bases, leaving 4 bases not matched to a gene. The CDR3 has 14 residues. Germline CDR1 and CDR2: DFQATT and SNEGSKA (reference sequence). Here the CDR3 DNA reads TGCAGTGCTAGAGTGGACAGGGGTTTCTACGAGCAGTACTTC. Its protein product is CSARVDRGFYEQYF.

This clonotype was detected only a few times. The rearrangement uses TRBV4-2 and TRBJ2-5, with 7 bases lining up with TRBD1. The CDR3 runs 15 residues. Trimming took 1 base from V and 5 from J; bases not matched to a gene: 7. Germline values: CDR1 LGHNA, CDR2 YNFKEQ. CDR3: CASSQAATGVETQYF. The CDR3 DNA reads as TGTGCCAGCAGCCAAGCAGCTACAGGGGTGGAGACCCAGTACTTC.

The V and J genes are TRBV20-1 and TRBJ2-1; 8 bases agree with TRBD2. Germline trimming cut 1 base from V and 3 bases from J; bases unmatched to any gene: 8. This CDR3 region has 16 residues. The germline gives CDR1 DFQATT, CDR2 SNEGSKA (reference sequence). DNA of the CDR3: TGCAGTGCTAGAGGTCGGGGGGGGGCGGACTACAATGAGCAGTTCTTC. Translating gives CSARGRGGADYNEQFF.

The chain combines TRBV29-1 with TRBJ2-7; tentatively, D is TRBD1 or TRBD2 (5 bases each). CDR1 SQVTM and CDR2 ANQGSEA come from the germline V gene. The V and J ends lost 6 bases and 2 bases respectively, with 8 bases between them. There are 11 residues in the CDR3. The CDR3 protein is CSVGDTYEQYF. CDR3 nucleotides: TGCAGCGTGGGGGATACCTACGAGCAGTACTTC.

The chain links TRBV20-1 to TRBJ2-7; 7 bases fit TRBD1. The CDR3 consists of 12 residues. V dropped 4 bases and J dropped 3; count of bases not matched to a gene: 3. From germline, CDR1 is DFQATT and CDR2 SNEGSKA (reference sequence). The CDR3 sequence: CSATGTDYEQYF. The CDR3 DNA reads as TGCAGTGCTACCGGGACAGACTACGAGCAGTACTTC.

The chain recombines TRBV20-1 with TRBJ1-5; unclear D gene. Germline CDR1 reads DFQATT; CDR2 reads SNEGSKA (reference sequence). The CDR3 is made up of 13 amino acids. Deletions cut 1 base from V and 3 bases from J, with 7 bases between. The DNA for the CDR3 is TGCAGTGCTAGAGGGGAGCCCAATCAGCCCCAGCATTTT. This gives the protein CSARGEPNQPQHF.

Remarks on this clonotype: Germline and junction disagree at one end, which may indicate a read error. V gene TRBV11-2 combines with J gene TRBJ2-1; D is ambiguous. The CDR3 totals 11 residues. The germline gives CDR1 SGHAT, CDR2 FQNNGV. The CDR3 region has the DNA TGTGCCGGCAGCCCTATGGAGGAGCAGTTCTTC. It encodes CAGSPMEEQFF.

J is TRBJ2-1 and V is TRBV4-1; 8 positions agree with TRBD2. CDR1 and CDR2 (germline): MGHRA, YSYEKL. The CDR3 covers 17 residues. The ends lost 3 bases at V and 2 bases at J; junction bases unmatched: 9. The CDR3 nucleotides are TGCGCCAGCAGCCAGCTGCAAGACGGGGGGGCCTACAATGAGCAGTTCTTC. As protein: CASSQLQDGGAYNEQFF.